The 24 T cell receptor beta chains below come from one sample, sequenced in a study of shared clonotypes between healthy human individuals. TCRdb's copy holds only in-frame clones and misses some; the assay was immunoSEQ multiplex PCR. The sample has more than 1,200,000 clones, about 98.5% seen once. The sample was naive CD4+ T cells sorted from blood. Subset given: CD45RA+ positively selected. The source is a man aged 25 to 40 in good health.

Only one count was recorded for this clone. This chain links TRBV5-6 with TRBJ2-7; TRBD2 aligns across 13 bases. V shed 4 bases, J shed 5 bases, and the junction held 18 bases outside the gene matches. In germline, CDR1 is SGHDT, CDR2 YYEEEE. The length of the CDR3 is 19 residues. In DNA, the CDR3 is TGTGCCAGCAGCCCACGACCGGGACTAGCGGGACTGTCCCCCCACGAGCAGTACTTC. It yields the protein CASSPRPGLAGLSPHEQYF.

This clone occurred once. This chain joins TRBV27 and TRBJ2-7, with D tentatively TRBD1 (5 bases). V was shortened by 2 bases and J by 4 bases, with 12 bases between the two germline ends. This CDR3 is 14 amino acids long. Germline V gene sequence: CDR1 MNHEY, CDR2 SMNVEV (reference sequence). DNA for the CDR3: TGTGCCAGCAGTTTAGTAGGGGATGGATACGAGCAGTACTTC. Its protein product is CASSLVGDGYEQYF.

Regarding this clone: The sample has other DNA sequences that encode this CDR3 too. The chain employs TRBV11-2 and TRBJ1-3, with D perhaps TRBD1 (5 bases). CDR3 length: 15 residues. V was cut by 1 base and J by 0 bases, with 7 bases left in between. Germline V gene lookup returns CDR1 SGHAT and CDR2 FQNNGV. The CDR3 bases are TGTGCCAGCAGCTTAGGGAGGGGCTCTGGAAACACCATATATTTT. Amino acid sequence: CASSLGRGSGNTIYF.

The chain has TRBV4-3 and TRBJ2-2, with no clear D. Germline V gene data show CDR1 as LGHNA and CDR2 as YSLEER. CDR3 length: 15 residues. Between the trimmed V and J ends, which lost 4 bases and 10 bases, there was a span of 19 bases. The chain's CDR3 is CASSLTDPAPLELFF. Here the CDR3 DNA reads TGCGCCAGCAGCCTAACGGACCCTGCCCCCCTGGAGCTGTTTTTT.

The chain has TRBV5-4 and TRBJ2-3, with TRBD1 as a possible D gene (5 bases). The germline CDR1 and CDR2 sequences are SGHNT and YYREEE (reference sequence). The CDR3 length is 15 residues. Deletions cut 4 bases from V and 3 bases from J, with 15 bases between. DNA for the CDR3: TGTGCCAGCAGCCCAATTAGTGGGGCAACAGATACGCAGTATTTT. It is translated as CASSPISGATDTQYF.

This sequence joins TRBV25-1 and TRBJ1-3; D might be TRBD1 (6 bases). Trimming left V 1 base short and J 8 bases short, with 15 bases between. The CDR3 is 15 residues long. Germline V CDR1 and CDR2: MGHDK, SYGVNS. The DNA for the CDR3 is TGTGCCAGCAGTGAATTCCCCAGGGGATTGGACACCATATATTTT. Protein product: CASSEFPRGLDTIYF.

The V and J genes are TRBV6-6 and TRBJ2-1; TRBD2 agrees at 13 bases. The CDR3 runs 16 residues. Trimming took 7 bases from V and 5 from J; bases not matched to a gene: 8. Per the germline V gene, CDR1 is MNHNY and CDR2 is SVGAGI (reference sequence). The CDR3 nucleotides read TGTGCCAGCACCAGGACTAGCGGGAGTCCCCACAATGAGCAGTTCTTC. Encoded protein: CASTRTSGSPHNEQFF.

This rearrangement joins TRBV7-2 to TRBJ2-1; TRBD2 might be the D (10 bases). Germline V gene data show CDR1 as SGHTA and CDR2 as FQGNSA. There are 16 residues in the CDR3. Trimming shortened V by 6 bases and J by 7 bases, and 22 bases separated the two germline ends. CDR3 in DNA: TGTGCCAGCAGAAACAGGGGGCTAGCGGGAGAGAATGAGCAGTTCTTC. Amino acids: CASRNRGLAGENEQFF.

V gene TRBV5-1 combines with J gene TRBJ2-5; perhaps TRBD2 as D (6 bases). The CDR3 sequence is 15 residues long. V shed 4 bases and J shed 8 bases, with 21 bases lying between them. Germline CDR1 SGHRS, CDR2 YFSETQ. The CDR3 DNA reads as TGCGCCAGCAGCCCGGGGCCCAATCCGGGGGACACCCAGTACTTC. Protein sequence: CASSPGPNPGDTQYF.

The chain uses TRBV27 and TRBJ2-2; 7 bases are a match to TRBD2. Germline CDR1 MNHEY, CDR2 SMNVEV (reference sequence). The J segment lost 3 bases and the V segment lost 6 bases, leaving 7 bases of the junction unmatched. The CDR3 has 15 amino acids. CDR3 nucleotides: TGTGCCAGCAGCAAAGTACGGGGGGACACCGGGGAGCTGTTTTTT. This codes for CASSKVRGDTGELFF.

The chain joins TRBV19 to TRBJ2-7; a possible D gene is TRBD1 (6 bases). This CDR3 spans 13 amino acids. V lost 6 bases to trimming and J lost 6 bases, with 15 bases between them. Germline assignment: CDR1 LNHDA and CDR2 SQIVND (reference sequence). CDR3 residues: CASRTRGESEQYF. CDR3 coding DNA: TGTGCCAGTAGAACCAGGGGCGAGAGCGAGCAGTACTTC.

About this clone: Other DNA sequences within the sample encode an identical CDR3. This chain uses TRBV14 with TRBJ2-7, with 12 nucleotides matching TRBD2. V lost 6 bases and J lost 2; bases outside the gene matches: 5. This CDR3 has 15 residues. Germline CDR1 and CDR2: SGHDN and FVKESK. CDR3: CASSPRTSGTYEQYF. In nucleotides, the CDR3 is TGTGCCAGCAGTCCAAGGACTAGCGGGACCTACGAGCAGTACTTC. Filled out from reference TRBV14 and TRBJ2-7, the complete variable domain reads EAGVTQFPSHSVIEKGQTVTLRCDPISGHDNLYWYRRVMGKEIKFLLHFVKESKQDESGMPNNRFLAERTGGTYSTLKVQPAELEDSGVYFCASSPRTSGTYEQYFGPGTRLTVT.

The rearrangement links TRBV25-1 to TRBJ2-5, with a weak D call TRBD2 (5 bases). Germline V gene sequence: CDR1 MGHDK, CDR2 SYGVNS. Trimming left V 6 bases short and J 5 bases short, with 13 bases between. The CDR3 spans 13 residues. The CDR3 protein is CASRAIRRETQYF. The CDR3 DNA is TGTGCCAGCAGGGCGATAAGGAGGGAGACCCAGTACTTC.

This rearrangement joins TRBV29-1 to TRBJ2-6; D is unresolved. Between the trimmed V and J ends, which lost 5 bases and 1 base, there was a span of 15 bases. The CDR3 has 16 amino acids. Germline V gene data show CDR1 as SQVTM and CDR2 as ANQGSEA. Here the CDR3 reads CSVTSPQKSGANVLTF. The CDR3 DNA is TGCAGCGTTACCTCCCCCCAGAAGTCTGGGGCCAACGTCCTGACTTTC.

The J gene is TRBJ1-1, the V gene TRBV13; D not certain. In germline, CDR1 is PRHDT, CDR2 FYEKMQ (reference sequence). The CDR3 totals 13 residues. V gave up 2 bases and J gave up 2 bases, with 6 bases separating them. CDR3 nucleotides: TGTGCCAGCAGCTTACGTGTCAACACTGAAGCTTTCTTT. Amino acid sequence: CASSLRVNTEAFF.

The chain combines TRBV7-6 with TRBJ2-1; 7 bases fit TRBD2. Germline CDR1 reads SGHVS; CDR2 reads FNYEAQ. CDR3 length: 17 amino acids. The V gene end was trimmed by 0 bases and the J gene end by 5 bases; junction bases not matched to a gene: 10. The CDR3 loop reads CASSLAVGGAGHNEQFF. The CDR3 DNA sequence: TGTGCCAGCAGCTTAGCCGTGGGAGGGGCTGGTCACAATGAGCAGTTCTTC. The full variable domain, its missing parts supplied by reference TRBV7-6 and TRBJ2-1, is GAGVSQSPRYKVTKRGQDVALRCDPISGHVSLYWYRQALGQGPEFLTYFNYEAQQDKSGLPNDRFSAERPEGSISTLTIQRTEQRDSAMYRCASSLAVGGAGHNEQFFGPGTRLTVL.

CDR3: CASSLAGDRSGNTIYF. CDR3 nucleotides: TGTGCCAGCAGCTTAGCGGGGGACAGGTCCGGAAACACCATATATTTT. J is TRBJ1-3 and V is TRBV7-8, with 8 positions matching TRBD1. The germline V gene encodes CDR1 SGHVS and CDR2 FQNEAQ. The length of the CDR3 is 16 residues. V shed 0 bases and J 4 bases; nucleotides not matched to a gene: 5.

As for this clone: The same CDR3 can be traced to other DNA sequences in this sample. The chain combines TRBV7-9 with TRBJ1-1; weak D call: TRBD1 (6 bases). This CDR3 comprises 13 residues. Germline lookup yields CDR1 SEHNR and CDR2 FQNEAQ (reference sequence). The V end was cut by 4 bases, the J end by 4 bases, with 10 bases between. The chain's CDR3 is CASSSQGGTEAFF. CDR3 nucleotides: TGTGCCAGCAGCTCACAGGGAGGCACTGAAGCTTTCTTT.

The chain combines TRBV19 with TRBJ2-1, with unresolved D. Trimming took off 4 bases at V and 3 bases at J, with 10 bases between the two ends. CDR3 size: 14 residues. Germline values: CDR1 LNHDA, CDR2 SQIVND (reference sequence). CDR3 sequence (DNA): TGTGCCAGTAGTAGCGGACGGAACTACAATGAGCAGTTCTTC. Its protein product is CASSSGRNYNEQFF.

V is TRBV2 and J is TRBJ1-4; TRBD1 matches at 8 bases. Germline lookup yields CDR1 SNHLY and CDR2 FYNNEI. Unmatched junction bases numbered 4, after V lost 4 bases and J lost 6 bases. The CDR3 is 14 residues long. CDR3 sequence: CASSAGGVYEKLFF. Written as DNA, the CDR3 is TGTGCCAGCAGTGCAGGGGGCGTTTATGAAAAACTGTTTTTT.

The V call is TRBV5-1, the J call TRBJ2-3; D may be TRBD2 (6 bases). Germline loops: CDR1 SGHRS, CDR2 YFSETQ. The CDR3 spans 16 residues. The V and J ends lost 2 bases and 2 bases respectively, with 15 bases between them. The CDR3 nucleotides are TGCGCCAGCAGCTTAAGTGCGGGAACCGTCACAGATACGCAGTATTTT. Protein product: CASSLSAGTVTDTQYF.

In nucleotides, the CDR3 is TGTGCCAGCAGCGTAGATCTAGCGGGAACCGCAGATACGCAGTATTTT. As protein: CASSVDLAGTADTQYF. This chain uses TRBV9 with TRBJ2-3; TRBD2 matches at 9 bases. Germline CDR1 SGDLS, CDR2 YYNGEE. V shed 0 bases, J shed 4 bases, and the junction held 6 bases outside the gene matches. The CDR3 length is 16 residues.

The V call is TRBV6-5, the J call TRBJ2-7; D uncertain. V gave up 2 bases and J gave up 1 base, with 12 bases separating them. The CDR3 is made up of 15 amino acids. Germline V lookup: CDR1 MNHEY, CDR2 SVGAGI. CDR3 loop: CASSYESQISYEQYF. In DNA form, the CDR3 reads TGTGCCAGCAGTTACGAGTCGCAAATTTCCTACGAGCAGTACTTC.

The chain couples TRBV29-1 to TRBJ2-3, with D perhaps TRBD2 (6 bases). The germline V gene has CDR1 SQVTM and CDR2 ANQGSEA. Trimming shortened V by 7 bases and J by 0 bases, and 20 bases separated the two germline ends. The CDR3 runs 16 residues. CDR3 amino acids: CSAPRDLALSTDTQYF. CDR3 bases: TGCAGCGCCCCGAGGGACTTAGCGCTTAGCACAGATACGCAGTATTTT.